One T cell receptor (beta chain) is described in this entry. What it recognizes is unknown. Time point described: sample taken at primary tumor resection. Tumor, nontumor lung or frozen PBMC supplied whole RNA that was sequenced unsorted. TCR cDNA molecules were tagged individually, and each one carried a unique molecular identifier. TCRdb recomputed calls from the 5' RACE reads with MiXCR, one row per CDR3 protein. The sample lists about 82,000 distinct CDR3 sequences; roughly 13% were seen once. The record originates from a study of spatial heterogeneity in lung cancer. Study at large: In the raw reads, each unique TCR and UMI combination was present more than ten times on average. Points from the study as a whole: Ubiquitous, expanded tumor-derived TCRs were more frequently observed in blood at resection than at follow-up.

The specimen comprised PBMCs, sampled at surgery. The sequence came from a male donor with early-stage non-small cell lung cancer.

CDR3 sequence (DNA): TGTGCCAGCAGCTTAACTGGGTATGGCTACACCTTC. This codes for CASSLTGYGYTF. V gene TRBV7-9 combines with J gene TRBJ1-2; D is undetermined. Looked up from germline, CDR1 is SEHNR and CDR2 is FQNEAQ (reference sequence). The CDR3 loop spans 12 amino acids. The ends were cut back, 2 bases at V and 5 bases at J, with 6 bases in the middle.